These 22 T cell receptor beta chains were sequenced from one sample in a study of T cell repertoires in cytomegalovirus infection. TCRdb re-called the reads through MiXCR, storing one row per CDR3 protein. This table holds 450,000 to 550,000 distinct CDR3 sequences, 42% found once. These TCRs' antigens remain unknown. This material consisted of cultured PBMCs, taken from culture after CMV antigen stimulation. These receptors originate from a human donor in good health (CMV status not recorded). Some clones in this sample may be carry-over from other donors' samples.

This clonotype turned up a few times. V gene TRBV4-2 combines with J gene TRBJ2-7, with 7 bases lining up with TRBD2. Trimming cost V 4 bases and J 0 bases; bases outside gene matches: 12. The CDR3 loop spans 17 amino acids. Germline CDR1 reads LGHNA; CDR2 reads YNFKEQ. The CDR3 is CASSPEAGRGLSYEQYF. In DNA, the CDR3 is TGTGCCAGCAGCCCCGAGGCGGGGAGGGGCCTCTCCTACGAGCAGTACTTC.

This clonotype was counted between two and nine times. This chain joins TRBV28 and TRBJ2-3; either TRBD1 or TRBD2 may supply D (6 bases each). V dropped 6 bases and J dropped 2 bases, with 15 bases sitting between them. The CDR3 is 15 residues long. Germline values: CDR1 MDHEN, CDR2 SYDVKM. Here the CDR3 DNA reads TGTGCCAGCAGCCAAGGGGGGTTCGTCACAGATACGCAGTATTTT. It is translated as CASSQGGFVTDTQYF.

This chain connects TRBV7-2 to TRBJ1-1; possible D gene TRBD1, 5 bases. V was shortened by 5 bases and J by 3 bases, with 13 bases between the two germline ends. The CDR3 is 14 residues long. Germline assignment: CDR1 SGHTA and CDR2 FQGNSA. CDR3 nucleotides: TGTGCCAGCAGCCGGGGGGTTGGGGACACTGAAGCTTTCTTT. Translated, it gives CASSRGVGDTEAFF. Full variable domain (missing parts from reference TRBV7-2 and TRBJ1-1): GAGVSQSPSNKVTEKGKDVELRCDPISGHTALYWYRQSLGQGLEFLIYFQGNSAPDKSGLPSDRFSAERTGGSVSTLTIQRTQQEDSAVYLCASSRGVGDTEAFFGQGTRLTVV.

This clonotype was found many times. The chain employs TRBV25-1 and TRBJ1-1; a possible D gene is TRBD1 (5 bases). The CDR3 covers 15 residues. Trimming took off 4 bases at V and 4 bases at J, with 16 bases between the two ends. Germline-derived CDR1 and CDR2 are MGHDK and SYGVNS. In DNA, the CDR3 is TGTGCCAGCAGTGGGTCCGTAATGGGGGGCACTGAAGCTTTCTTT. It encodes CASSGSVMGGTEAFF. Variable domain in full (rest from reference TRBV25-1 and TRBJ1-1): EADIYQTPRYLVIGTGKKITLECSQTMGHDKMYWYQQDPGMELHLIHYSYGVNSTEKGDLSSESTVSRIRTEHFPLTLESARPSHTSQYLCASSGSVMGGTEAFFGQGTRLTVV.

The chain couples TRBV11-2 to TRBJ2-1; a possible D gene is TRBD1 (6 bases). Germline loops: CDR1 SGHAT, CDR2 FQNNGV. The CDR3 is 20 amino acids. V was clipped by 1 base and J by 8 bases, with 30 bases between them. The CDR3 DNA reads as TGTGCCAGCAGCTTAGGCAAAGGGGGACCCCTGGGCTCTTACCGCCATGAGCAGTTCTTC. Its translation: CASSLGKGGPLGSYRHEQFF. Drawing the rest from reference TRBV11-2 and TRBJ2-1, the complete variable domain is EAGVAQSPRYKIIEKRQSVAFWCNPISGHATLYWYQQILGQGPKLLIQFQNNGVVDDSQLPKDRFSAERLKGVDSTLKIQPAKLEDSAVYLCASSLGKGGPLGSYRHEQFFGPGTRLTVL.

The gene calls are TRBV27 and TRBJ2-3, with 8 bases that match TRBD1. The V segment lost 3 bases and the J segment 10 bases; nucleotides outside the gene matches: 9. The CDR3 is made up of 14 amino acids. CDR1 is MNHEY, CDR2 SMNVEV, per germline (reference sequence). The CDR3 is CASSLSRGRDAQYF. DNA of the CDR3: TGTGCCAGCAGTTTGTCCAGGGGGCGTGATGCGCAGTATTTT.

This chain uses TRBV6-1 with TRBJ2-2; D is undetermined. The V end lost 2 bases, the J end lost 0 bases, and 13 bases lay between the germline ends. Germline V gene sequence: CDR1 MNHNS, CDR2 SASEGT. The CDR3 sequence is 17 residues long. CDR3 sequence: CASSEFPALPNTGELFF. For the CDR3, the DNA is TGTGCCAGCAGTGAATTTCCCGCCCTCCCGAACACCGGGGAGCTGTTTTTT.

The chain has TRBV27 and TRBJ2-1, with D possibly matching TRBD1 (6 bases). Germline CDR1 is MNHEY and CDR2 is SMNVEV (reference sequence). The CDR3 covers 13 residues. The V gene lost 8 bases and the J gene lost 4 bases, with 12 bases spanning the gap. CDR3 in DNA: TGTGCCAGCGGGGCAGGGGTATACAATGAGCAGTTCTTC. This translates into CASGAGVYNEQFF.

This clonotype was picked up a small number of times. The V gene is TRBV7-6, the J gene TRBJ2-6; D possibly uses TRBD1 or TRBD2 (5 bases each). The CDR3 runs to 17 residues. The V gene lost 1 base and the J gene lost 2 bases, with 12 bases spanning the gap. Germline V gene lookup returns CDR1 SGHVS and CDR2 FNYEAQ. CDR3 coding DNA: TGTGCCAGCAGCTTAGAAGTTGTGGGGGCTGGGGCCAACGTCCTGACTTTC. Amino acids: CASSLEVVGAGANVLTF. Drawing the rest from reference TRBV7-6 and TRBJ2-6, the complete variable domain is GAGVSQSPRYKVTKRGQDVALRCDPISGHVSLYWYRQALGQGPEFLTYFNYEAQQDKSGLPNDRFSAERPEGSISTLTIQRTEQRDSAMYRCASSLEVVGAGANVLTFGAGSRLTVL.

The chain has TRBV6-5 and TRBJ2-7; 9 positions agree with TRBD2. This CDR3 is built from 15 residues. Trimming took 0 bases from V and 7 from J; bases not matched to a gene: 7. Germline V gene sequence: CDR1 MNHEY, CDR2 SVGAGI. CDR3 sequence reads: CASSYSAGGGLEQYF. CDR3 DNA sequence: TGTGCCAGCAGTTACTCGGCGGGAGGGGGGTTGGAGCAGTACTTC.

The rearrangement uses TRBV27 and TRBJ2-5; TRBD2 is a possible D gene (5 bases). This CDR3 spans 15 amino acids. V lost 6 bases, J lost 8 bases, and 22 bases lay in between. The germline gives CDR1 MNHEY, CDR2 SMNVEV (reference sequence). The CDR3 region has the DNA TGTGCCAGCAGGCCTTCCGGGGTCAAGCCCTCAACCCAGTACTTC. Translation: CASRPSGVKPSTQYF.

Only a few counts were recorded for this clonotype. V usage is TRBV7-2 and J usage is TRBJ2-5, with unresolved D. V lost 1 base and J lost 9, with 9 bases in between. The germline CDR1 and CDR2 sequences are SGHTA and FQGNSA. This CDR3 spans 12 amino acids. Here the CDR3 DNA reads TGTGCCAGCAGCTTAGACCGCGCGTCCCAGTACTTC. Its protein product is CASSLDRASQYF.

This clonotype was recorded once. The chain links TRBV7-9 to TRBJ2-7, with 12 bases fitting TRBD1. The CDR3 loop spans 17 amino acids. Germline CDR1 and CDR2: SEHNR and FQNEAQ (reference sequence). V trimming: 3 bases; J trimming: 3 bases; junction bases outside the gene matches: 9. The CDR3 region is CASSLYLGQGAIYEQYF. DNA for the CDR3: TGTGCCAGCAGCTTGTACTTGGGACAGGGGGCGATCTACGAGCAGTACTTC.

The chain combines TRBV27 with TRBJ1-2; unclear D gene. Germline assignment: CDR1 MNHEY and CDR2 SMNVEV (reference sequence). Deletions cut 6 bases from V and 1 base from J, with 9 bases between. CDR3 length: 13 residues. The CDR3 nucleotides read TGTGCCAGCAGGCCAACAGTTAACTATGGCTACACCTTC. Amino acids: CASRPTVNYGYTF.

This chain connects TRBV7-9 to TRBJ2-2; TRBD1 matches 11 bases. CDR1 SEHNR and CDR2 FQNEAQ come from the germline V gene (reference sequence). Germline trimming cut 4 bases from V and 7 bases from J; bases unmatched to any gene: 5. This CDR3 spans 15 amino acids. The CDR3 coding sequence is TGTGCCAGCAGCTACGGACAGGGGGCCGGCGGGGAGCTGTTTTTT. Amino acid sequence: CASSYGQGAGGELFF.

The sample holds one count of this clonotype. The CDR3 nucleotides are TGTGCCAGCACCCGAGGGCAGGTCGGGGTAGGGGAGACCCAGTACTTC. This encodes CASTRGQVGVGETQYF. The V call is TRBV28, the J call TRBJ2-5, with a tentative D call TRBD2 (5 bases). From germline, CDR1 is MDHEN and CDR2 SYDVKM. V lost 7 bases and J 5 bases, leaving 23 bases between the germline ends. The CDR3 runs 16 residues.

This chain connects TRBV20-1 to TRBJ2-3; D uncertain. CDR3 length equals 16 residues. Germline V CDR1 and CDR2: DFQATT, SNEGSKA (reference sequence). V lost 0 bases, J lost 4 bases, and 17 bases lay in between. CDR3 sequence: CSARDSWLASSDTQYF. The CDR3 region has the DNA TGCAGTGCTAGAGATTCCTGGCTTGCTTCGTCAGATACGCAGTATTTT.

This clonotype was picked up many times. The chain joins TRBV12-3 or TRBV12-4 to TRBJ1-1; 7 nucleotides line up with TRBD1. The CDR3 has 14 residues. V lost 3 bases, J lost 5 bases, and 6 bases stayed unmatched. CDR3 residues: CASSFVAGGTEAFF. The CDR3 DNA reads TGTGCCAGCAGTTTCGTGGCAGGGGGAACTGAAGCTTTCTTT.

The rearrangement uses TRBV7-6 and TRBJ2-1; no clear D gene. This CDR3 has 16 residues. V was cut by 4 bases and J by 5 bases, with 18 bases left in between. Germline lookup yields CDR1 SGHVS and CDR2 FNYEAQ. The CDR3 DNA reads as TGTGCCAGCAGCTCTAGACCAGGACGGGCCAACAATGAGCAGTTCTTC. This translates into CASSSRPGRANNEQFF.

CDR3 region: CSARDGQEITDTQYF. CDR3 nucleotides: TGCAGTGCTAGAGATGGGCAGGAGATCACAGATACGCAGTATTTT. The chain combines TRBV20-1 with TRBJ2-3; no clear D gene. Trimming stripped 0 bases from V and 2 bases from J, with 12 bases between. Germline V gene sequence: CDR1 DFQATT, CDR2 SNEGSKA (reference sequence). The CDR3 totals 15 residues.

This clonotype was counted many times. In DNA, the CDR3 is TGTGCCAGCAGTGGGGACAGGGGGCTGAGGACTGAAGCTTTCTTT. As protein: CASSGDRGLRTEAFF. The V call is TRBV6-1, the J call TRBJ1-1, with 12 bases that match TRBD1. Germline CDR1 reads MNHNS; CDR2 reads SASEGT. The CDR3 loop spans 15 amino acids. Trimming at V came to 4 bases and at J to 5 bases, leaving 5 bases not matched to a gene.

The chain links TRBV14 to TRBJ2-7; D perhaps matches TRBD2 (6 bases). Between the trimmed V and J ends, which lost 0 bases and 6 bases, there was a span of 18 bases. Germline V gene lookup returns CDR1 SGHDN and CDR2 FVKESK. This CDR3 spans 16 amino acids. The DNA for the CDR3 is TGTGCCAGCAGCCAAGATTGGGGTAAACGGGGGTTCGAGCAGTACTTC. Translated: CASSQDWGKRGFEQYF.